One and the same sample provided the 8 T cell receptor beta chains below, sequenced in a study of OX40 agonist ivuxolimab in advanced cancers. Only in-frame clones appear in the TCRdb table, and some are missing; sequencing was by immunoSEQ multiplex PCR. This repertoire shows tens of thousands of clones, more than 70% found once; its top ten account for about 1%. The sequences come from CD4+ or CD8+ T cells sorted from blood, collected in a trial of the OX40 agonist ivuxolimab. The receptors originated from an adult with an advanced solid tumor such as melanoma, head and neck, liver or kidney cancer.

CDR3 DNA sequence: TGTGCCAGCTCACCAGACACAGGGAGAGGCGGCTACACCTTC. This codes for CASSPDTGRGGYTF. The V call is TRBV18, the J call TRBJ1-2, with a tentative D call TRBD1 (6 bases). From germline, CDR1 is KGHSH and CDR2 LQKENI. The V end lost 2 bases, the J end lost 8 bases, and 15 bases lay between the germline ends. The CDR3 runs to 14 residues.

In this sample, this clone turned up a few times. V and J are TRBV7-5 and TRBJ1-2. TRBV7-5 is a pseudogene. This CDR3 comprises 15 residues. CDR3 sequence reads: CARSLAREGGDGYTF. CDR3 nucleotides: TGTGCCAGAAGCTTAGCGCGGGAGGGAGGGGATGGCTACACCTTC.

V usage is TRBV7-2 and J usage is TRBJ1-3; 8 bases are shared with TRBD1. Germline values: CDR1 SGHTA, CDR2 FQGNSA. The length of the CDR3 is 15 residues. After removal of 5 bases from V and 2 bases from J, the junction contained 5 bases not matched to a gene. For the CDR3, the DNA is TGTGCCAGCAGCACCAGGACAGGGACTGGAAACACCATATATTTT. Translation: CASSTRTGTGNTIYF.

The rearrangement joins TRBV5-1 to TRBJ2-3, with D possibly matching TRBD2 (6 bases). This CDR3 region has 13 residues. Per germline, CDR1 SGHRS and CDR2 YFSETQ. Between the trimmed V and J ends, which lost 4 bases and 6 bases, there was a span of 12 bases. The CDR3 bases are TGCGCCAGCAGCGGGACCCGGGGGGATACGCAGTATTTT. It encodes CASSGTRGDTQYF.

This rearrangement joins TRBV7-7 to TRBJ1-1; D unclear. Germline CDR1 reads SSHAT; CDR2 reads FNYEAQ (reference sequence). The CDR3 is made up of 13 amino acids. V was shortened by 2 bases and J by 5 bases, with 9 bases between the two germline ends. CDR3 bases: TGTGCCAGCAGCTTAAGGGAAGAAACTGAAGCTTTCTTT. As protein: CASSLREETEAFF.

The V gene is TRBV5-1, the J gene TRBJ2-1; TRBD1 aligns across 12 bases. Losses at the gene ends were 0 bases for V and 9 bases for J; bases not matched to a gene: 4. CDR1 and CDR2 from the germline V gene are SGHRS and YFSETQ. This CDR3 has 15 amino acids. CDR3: CASSLEGQGAGEQFF. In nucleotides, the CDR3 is TGCGCCAGCAGCTTGGAGGGACAGGGGGCTGGTGAGCAGTTCTTC.

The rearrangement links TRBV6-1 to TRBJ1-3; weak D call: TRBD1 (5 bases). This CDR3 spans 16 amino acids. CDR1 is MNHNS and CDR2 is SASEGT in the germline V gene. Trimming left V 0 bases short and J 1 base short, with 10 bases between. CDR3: CASSEARRGSGNTIYF. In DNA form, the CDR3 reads TGTGCCAGCAGTGAAGCGCGGAGGGGATCTGGAAACACCATATATTTT.

The CDR3 DNA reads as TGTGCCAGCAGCCCCGACCCGGGGCGGGGGCGAGAGACCCAGTACTTC. It translates to CASSPDPGRGRETQYF. The chain combines TRBV25-1 with TRBJ2-5, with D possibly TRBD2 on 7 matching bases. Trimming stripped 6 bases from V and 4 bases from J, with 21 bases between. This CDR3 has 16 amino acids. The V gene's germline CDR1 is MGHDK and CDR2 SYGVNS.